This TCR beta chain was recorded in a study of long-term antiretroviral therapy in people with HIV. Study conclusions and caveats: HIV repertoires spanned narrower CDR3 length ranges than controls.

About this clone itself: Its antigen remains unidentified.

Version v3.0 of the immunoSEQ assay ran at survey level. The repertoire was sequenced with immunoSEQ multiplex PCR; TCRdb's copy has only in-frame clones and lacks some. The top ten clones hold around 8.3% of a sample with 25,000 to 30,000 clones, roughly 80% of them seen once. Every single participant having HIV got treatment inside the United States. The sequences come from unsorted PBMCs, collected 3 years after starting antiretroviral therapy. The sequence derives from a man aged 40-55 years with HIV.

This CDR3 is CASSRGNQETQYF. CDR3 bases: TGTGCCAGTAGTAGGGGGAACCAAGAGACCCAGTACTTC. The chain joins TRBV19 to TRBJ2-5; either TRBD1 or TRBD2 may fit D (5 bases each). CDR3 size: 13 residues. V was trimmed by 4 bases and J by 0 bases, leaving 6 bases between them. Germline values: CDR1 LNHDA, CDR2 SQIVND (reference sequence).